This entry lists 14 T cell receptor beta chains sequenced from one sample in a study of cytomegalovirus exposure and HLA in healthy donors. The PCR made use of 60 Vbeta and 13 Jbeta primers. The method was immunoSEQ multiplex PCR; TCRdb's version includes in-frame clones alone and lacks a portion of them. The sample shows more than 80,000 clones, under 85% of them seen only once. Specimen: PBMCs. Receptors originate from a female donor in good health and CMV-seropositive.

The V and J genes are TRBV10-3 and TRBJ2-6; no reliable D call. The ends were cut back, 0 bases at V and 4 bases at J, with 7 bases in the middle. This CDR3 spans 15 amino acids. Germline CDR1 ENHRY, CDR2 SYGVKD. The CDR3 protein is CAISESERGANVLTF. Here the CDR3 DNA reads TGTGCCATCAGTGAGTCGGAGAGGGGGGCCAACGTCCTGACTTTC.

CDR3: CASSLIWTGRGNTIYF. CDR3 coding DNA: TGTGCCAGCAGTTTAATTTGGACAGGGCGTGGAAACACCATATATTTT. The rearrangement uses TRBV28 and TRBJ1-3; TRBD1 matches 8 bases. The CDR3 sequence is 16 residues long. Germline trimming cut 2 bases from V and 3 bases from J; bases unmatched to any gene: 6. Germline V gene lookup returns CDR1 MDHEN and CDR2 SYDVKM.

V and J are TRBV18 and TRBJ2-1, with D uncertain. V was clipped by 1 base and J by 1 base, with 11 bases between them. Germline loops: CDR1 KGHSH, CDR2 LQKENI. CDR3 length: 16 residues. The CDR3 sequence is CASSPRSGRSYNEQFF. The CDR3 DNA follows: TGTGCCAGCTCACCACGTTCGGGTAGGTCCTACAATGAGCAGTTCTTC.

The V and J genes are TRBV5-6 and TRBJ2-2, with TRBD1 matching over 7 bases. Germline-derived CDR1 and CDR2 are SGHDT and YYEEEE. V lost 3 bases, J lost 6 bases, and 14 bases stayed unmatched. There are 17 residues in the CDR3. DNA for the CDR3: TGTGCCAGCAGCTCTCTAAAAAGGGGGCTCGGAGCCGGGGAGCTGTTTTTT. This gives the protein CASSSLKRGLGAGELFF.

This clone was seen more than once but under ten times. The V gene is TRBV19, the J gene TRBJ1-1; TRBD1 aligns across 7 bases. This CDR3 region has 14 residues. V lost 9 bases and J lost 0; bases outside the gene matches: 7. In germline, CDR1 is LNHDA, CDR2 SQIVND (reference sequence). CDR3 nucleotide sequence: TGTGCCAGCTCCCTACAGGGGTTGAACACTGAAGCTTTCTTT. Its translation is CASSLQGLNTEAFF.

The chain joins TRBV9 to TRBJ2-3; D ambiguous. Trimming shortened V by 1 base and J by 0 bases, and 6 bases separated the two germline ends. Germline values: CDR1 SGDLS, CDR2 YYNGEE. The CDR3 consists of 14 residues. This CDR3 is CASSVSGSTDTQYF. The CDR3 DNA reads TGTGCCAGCAGCGTATCCGGGAGCACAGATACGCAGTATTTT.

V usage is TRBV4-1 and J usage is TRBJ1-3; the D gene is possibly TRBD1 (5 bases). Trimming left V 2 bases short and J 0 bases short, with 8 bases between. Per the germline V gene, CDR1 is MGHRA and CDR2 is YSYEKL. The CDR3 length is 15 residues. The CDR3 nucleotides read TGCGCCAGCAGCCAAAGGGGTGGCTCTGGAAACACCATATATTTT. Its protein product is CASSQRGGSGNTIYF.

The chain joins TRBV5-6 to TRBJ2-7; 8 nucleotides align to TRBD1. Per the germline V gene, CDR1 is SGHDT and CDR2 is YYEEEE. V lost 3 bases, J lost 0 bases, and 8 bases stayed unmatched. This CDR3 region has 16 residues. The CDR3 here is CASSSGQGLSSYEQYF. The CDR3, as DNA: TGTGCCAGCAGCTCAGGACAGGGATTAAGCTCCTACGAGCAGTACTTC.

The CDR3 DNA sequence: TGTGCCAGCAGTTCCCCGGCGGGAGCTGGCTACGAGCAGTACTTC. It codes for CASSSPAGAGYEQYF. The V and J genes are TRBV6-5 and TRBJ2-7, with 7 bases lining up with TRBD2. V shed 4 bases, J shed 3 bases, and the junction held 9 bases outside the gene matches. CDR1 and CDR2 (germline): MNHEY, SVGAGI. This CDR3 has 15 amino acids.

This clone was found once. The gene calls are TRBV28 and TRBJ2-3, with 14 positions matching TRBD2. The CDR3 contains 18 residues. Germline CDR1 reads MDHEN; CDR2 reads SYDVKM. Trimming cost V 7 bases and J 6 bases; bases outside gene matches: 15. The CDR3: CASTTGTSGSVLDDTQYF. In DNA form, the CDR3 reads TGTGCCAGCACCACCGGGACTAGCGGGAGTGTTCTCGATGATACGCAGTATTTT.

This sequence joins TRBV9 and TRBJ1-4; 7 bases are shared with TRBD1. Germline V gene lookup returns CDR1 SGDLS and CDR2 YYNGEE. The CDR3 is 13 amino acids. V shed 4 bases and J 5 bases; nucleotides not matched to a gene: 2. CDR3 DNA: TGTGCCAGCAGCTCAGGGGGAAATGAAAAACTGTTTTTT. This encodes CASSSGGNEKLFF.

This chain's CDR3 is CASSTTGAFSYEQYF. The CDR3 DNA reads as TGTGCCAGTAGTACGACAGGGGCGTTCTCCTACGAGCAGTACTTC. The V and J genes are TRBV19 and TRBJ2-7, with 8 positions matching TRBD1. Per germline, CDR1 LNHDA and CDR2 SQIVND (reference sequence). CDR3 size: 15 residues. J gave up 0 bases and V 4 bases, and 5 bases lay outside the gene matches.

This sequence joins TRBV10-3 and TRBJ2-3, with TRBD2 identical over 11 bases. The length of the CDR3 is 17 residues. Trimming removed 0 bases from V and 2 bases from J; junction bases left unmatched: 4. Germline V gene sequence: CDR1 ENHRY, CDR2 SYGVKD. CDR3 in amino acids: CAISESLGLADTDTQYF. As DNA, the CDR3 is TGTGCCATCAGTGAGTCCCTGGGACTAGCGGACACAGATACGCAGTATTTT.

The chain combines TRBV30 with TRBJ2-3; possibly TRBD1 for D (5 bases). V was trimmed by 7 bases and J by 8 bases, leaving 10 bases between them. CDR3 length: 10 residues. Germline loops: CDR1 GTSNPN, CDR2 SVGIG (reference sequence). The CDR3 DNA is TGTGCCTCCGTGGGGCGTACGCAGTATTTT. It specifies CASVGRTQYF.